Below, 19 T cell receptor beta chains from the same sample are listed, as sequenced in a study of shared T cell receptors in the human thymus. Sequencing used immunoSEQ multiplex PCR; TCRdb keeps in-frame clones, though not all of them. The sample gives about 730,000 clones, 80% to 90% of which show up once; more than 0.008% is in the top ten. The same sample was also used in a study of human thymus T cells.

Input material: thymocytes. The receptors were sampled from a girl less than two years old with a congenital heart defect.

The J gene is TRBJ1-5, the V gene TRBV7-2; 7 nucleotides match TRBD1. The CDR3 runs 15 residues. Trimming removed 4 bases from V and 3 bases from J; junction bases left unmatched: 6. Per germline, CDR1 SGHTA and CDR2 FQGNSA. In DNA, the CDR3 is TGTGCCAGCAGCTCTTGGACAGGCCACAATCAGCCCCAGCATTTT. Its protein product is CASSSWTGHNQPQHF.

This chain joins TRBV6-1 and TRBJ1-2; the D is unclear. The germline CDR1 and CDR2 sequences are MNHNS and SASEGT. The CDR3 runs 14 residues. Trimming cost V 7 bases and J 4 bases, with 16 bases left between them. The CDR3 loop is CASIRQEEGYGYTF. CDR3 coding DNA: TGTGCCAGCATTCGCCAGGAGGAAGGCTATGGCTACACCTTC.

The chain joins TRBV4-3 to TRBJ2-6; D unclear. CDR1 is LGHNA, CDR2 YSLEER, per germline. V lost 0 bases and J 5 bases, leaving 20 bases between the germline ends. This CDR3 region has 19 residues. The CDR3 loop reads CASSQESVEMVPRANVLTF. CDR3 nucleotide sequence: TGCGCCAGCAGCCAAGAATCGGTGGAGATGGTTCCGAGGGCCAACGTCCTGACTTTC.

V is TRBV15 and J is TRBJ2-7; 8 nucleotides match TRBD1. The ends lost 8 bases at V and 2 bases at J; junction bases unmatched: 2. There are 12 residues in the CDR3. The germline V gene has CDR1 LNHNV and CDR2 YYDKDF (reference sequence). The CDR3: CATAGGPYEQYF. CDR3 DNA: TGTGCCACCGCAGGGGGCCCCTACGAGCAGTACTTC.

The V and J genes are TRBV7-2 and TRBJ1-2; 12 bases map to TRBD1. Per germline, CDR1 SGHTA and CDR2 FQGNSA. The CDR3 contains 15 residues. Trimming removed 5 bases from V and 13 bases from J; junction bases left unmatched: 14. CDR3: CASSRRRRDRGLCTF. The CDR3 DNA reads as TGTGCCAGCAGCCGCCGCCGCCGGGACAGGGGGCTGTGCACCTTC. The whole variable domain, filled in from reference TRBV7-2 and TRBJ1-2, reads GAGVSQSPSNKVTEKGKDVELRCDPISGHTALYWYRQSLGQGLEFLIYFQGNSAPDKSGLPSDRFSAERTGGSVSTLTIQRTQQEDSAVYLCASSRRRRDRGLCTFGSGTRLTVV.

CDR3 loop: CASACLQGAIYNSPLHF. The CDR3 DNA sequence: TGTGCCAGCGCGTGTTTGCAGGGGGCAATCTATAATTCACCCCTCCACTTT. The rearrangement uses TRBV28 and TRBJ1-6; 8 bases line up with TRBD1. This CDR3 has 17 amino acids. The junction had 12 bases not matched to a gene; V was cut back by 8 bases and J by 3 bases. The germline V gene encodes CDR1 MDHEN and CDR2 SYDVKM.

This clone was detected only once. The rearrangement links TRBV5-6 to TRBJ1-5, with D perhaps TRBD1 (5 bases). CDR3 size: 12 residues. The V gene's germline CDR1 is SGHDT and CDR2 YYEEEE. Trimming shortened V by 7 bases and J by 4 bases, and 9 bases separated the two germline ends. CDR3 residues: CASGRVNQPQHF. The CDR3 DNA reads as TGTGCCAGCGGCAGGGTAAATCAGCCCCAGCATTTT.

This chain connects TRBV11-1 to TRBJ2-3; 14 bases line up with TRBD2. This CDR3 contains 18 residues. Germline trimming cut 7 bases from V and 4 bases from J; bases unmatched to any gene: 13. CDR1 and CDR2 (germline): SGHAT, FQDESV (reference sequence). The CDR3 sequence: CASTKKGGLAGEPDTQYF. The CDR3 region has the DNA TGTGCCAGCACTAAAAAGGGGGGACTAGCGGGGGAACCAGATACGCAGTATTTT. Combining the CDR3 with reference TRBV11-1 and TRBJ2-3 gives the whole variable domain EAEVAQSPRYKITEKSQAVAFWCDPISGHATLYWYRQILGQGPELLVQFQDESVVDDSQLPKDRFSAERLKGVDSTLKIQPAELGDSAMYLCASTKKGGLAGEPDTQYFGPGTRLTVL.

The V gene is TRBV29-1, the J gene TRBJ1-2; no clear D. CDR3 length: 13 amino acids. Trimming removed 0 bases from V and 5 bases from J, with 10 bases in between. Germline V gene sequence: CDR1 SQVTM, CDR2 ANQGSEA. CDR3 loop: CSVEDQEVYGYTF. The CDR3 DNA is TGCAGCGTTGAAGATCAGGAGGTTTATGGCTACACCTTC.

The CDR3 coding sequence is TGCGCCAGTATTATAGGTGGGACTAACCAAGAGACCCAGTACTTC. Translation: CASIIGGTNQETQYF. The genes are TRBV5-1 and TRBJ2-5, with 7 bases fitting TRBD2. CDR1 and CDR2 (germline): SGHRS, YFSETQ. The junction had 10 bases not matched to a gene; V was cut back by 8 bases and J by 0 bases. The CDR3 is made up of 15 amino acids.

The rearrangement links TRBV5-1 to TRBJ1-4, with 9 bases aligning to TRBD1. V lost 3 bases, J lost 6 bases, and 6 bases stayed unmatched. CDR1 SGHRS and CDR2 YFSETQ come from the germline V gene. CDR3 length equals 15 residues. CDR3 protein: CASSSWDRAHEKLFF. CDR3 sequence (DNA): TGCGCCAGCAGCTCATGGGACAGGGCCCATGAAAAACTGTTTTTT.

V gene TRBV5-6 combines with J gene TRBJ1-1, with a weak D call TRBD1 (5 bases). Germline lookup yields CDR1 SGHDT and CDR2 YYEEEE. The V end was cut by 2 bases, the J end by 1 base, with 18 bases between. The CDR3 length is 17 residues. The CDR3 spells CASSFRAGTRANTEAFF. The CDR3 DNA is TGTGCCAGCAGCTTTCGGGCAGGGACTCGAGCGAACACTGAAGCTTTCTTT.

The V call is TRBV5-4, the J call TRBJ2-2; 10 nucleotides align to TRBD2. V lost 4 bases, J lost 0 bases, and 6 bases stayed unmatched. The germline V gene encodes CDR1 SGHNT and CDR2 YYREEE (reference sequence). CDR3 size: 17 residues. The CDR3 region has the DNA TGTGCCAGCAGCGGGCTAGCGGGGGAGACGAACACCGGGGAGCTGTTTTTT. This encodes CASSGLAGETNTGELFF.

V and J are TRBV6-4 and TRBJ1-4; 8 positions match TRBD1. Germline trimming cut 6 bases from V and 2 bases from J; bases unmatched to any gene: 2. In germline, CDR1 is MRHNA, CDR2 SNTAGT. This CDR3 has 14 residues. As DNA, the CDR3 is TGTGCCAGCAGCAGGACAGGGACTAATGAAAAACTGTTTTTT. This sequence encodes CASSRTGTNEKLFF.

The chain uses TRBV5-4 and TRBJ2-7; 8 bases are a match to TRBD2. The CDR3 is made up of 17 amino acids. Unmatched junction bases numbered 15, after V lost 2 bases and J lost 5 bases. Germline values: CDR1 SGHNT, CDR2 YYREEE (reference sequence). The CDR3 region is CASSLESGGGFRHEQYF. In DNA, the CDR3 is TGTGCCAGCAGCTTAGAGAGTGGCGGGGGGTTTAGACACGAGCAGTACTTC.

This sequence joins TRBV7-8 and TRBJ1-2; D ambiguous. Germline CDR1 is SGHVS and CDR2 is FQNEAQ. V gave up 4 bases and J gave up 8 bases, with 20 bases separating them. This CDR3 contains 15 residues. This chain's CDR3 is CASSSTTVPGGGYTF. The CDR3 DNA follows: TGTGCCAGCAGCTCCACTACTGTCCCCGGAGGGGGCTACACCTTC.

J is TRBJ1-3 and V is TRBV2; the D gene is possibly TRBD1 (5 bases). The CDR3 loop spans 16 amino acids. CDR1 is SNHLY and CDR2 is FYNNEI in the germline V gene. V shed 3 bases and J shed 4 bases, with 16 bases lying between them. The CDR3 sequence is CASSDSRQGLGNTIYF. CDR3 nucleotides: TGTGCCAGCAGTGACTCGCGGCAGGGCTTAGGAAACACCATATATTTT.

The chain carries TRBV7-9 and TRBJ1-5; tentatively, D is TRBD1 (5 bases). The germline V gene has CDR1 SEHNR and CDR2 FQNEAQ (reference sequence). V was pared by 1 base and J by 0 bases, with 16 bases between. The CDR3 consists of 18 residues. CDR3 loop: CASSLEVSDRYSNQPQHF. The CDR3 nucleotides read TGTGCCAGCAGCTTAGAAGTATCCGACAGATATAGCAATCAGCCCCAGCATTTT. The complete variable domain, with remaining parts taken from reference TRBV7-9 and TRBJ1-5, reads DTGVSQNPRHKITKRGQNVTFRCDPISEHNRLYWYRQTLGQGPEFLTYFQNEAQLEKSRLLSDRFSAERPKGSFSTLEIQRTEQGDSAMYLCASSLEVSDRYSNQPQHFGDGTRLSIL.

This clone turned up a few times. The CDR3 region has the DNA TGTGCCAGCAGCGCGGTCTTTTGCGGTGAGCAGTTCTTC. Translated: CASSAVFCGEQFF. The genes are TRBV28 and TRBJ2-1; D is undetermined. The CDR3 contains 13 residues. V lost 6 bases and J 9 bases, leaving 15 bases between the germline ends. CDR1 MDHEN and CDR2 SYDVKM come from the germline V gene.